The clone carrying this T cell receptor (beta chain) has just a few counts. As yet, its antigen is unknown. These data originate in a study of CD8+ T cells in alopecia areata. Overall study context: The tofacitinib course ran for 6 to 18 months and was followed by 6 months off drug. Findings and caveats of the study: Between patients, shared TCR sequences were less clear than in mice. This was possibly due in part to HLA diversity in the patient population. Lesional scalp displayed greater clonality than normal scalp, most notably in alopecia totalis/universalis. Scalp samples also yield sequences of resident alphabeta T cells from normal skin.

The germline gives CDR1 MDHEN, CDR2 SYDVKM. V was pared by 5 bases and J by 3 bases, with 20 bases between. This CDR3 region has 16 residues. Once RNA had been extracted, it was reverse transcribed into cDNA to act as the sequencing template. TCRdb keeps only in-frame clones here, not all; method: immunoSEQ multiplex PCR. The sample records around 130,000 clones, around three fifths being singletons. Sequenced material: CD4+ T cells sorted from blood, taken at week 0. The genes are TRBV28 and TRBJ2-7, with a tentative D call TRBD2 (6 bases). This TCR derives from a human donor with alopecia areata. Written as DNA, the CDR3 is TGTGCCAGCAGTCTGAGGAAGGTGGGACTTCTCTACGAGCAGTACTTC. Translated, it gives CASSLRKVGLLYEQYF.